The rows below give T cell receptor beta chains drawn from one sample of a study of blood T cell repertoires in COVID-19. Some clones are missing from TCRdb's copy, which holds only in-frame ones; the method was immunoSEQ multiplex PCR. This table has about 110,000 clones, roughly 85% appearing once. Sequencing input: peripheral blood. All receptors derive from a woman over 75 with active or convalescent COVID-19. Each CDR3 is given with its conserved first and last residue. The order of the fields is clone size, D gene, J gene, V gene, CDR3 protein, CDR3 DNA. D genes are given only for firm matches. Clone sizes are given selectively: once, few, many, or a class where the clone is expanded.

few | . | TRBJ1-5 | TRBV7-2 | CASSPSGGQPQHF | TGTGCCAGCAGCCCTTCCGGCGGTCAGCCCCAGCATTTT
. | . | TRBJ2-1 | TRBV6-1 | CASSEIDRYNEQFF | TGTGCCAGCAGTGAGATAGATAGATACAATGAGCAGTTCTTC
. | TRBD2 | TRBJ2-7 | TRBV6-2/TRBV6-3 | CASSYGATSGTYEQYF | TGTGCCAGCAGTTATGGCGCGACTAGCGGAACCTACGAGCAGTACTTC
. | . | TRBJ1-5 | TRBV6-2/TRBV6-3 | CASSPRNQPQHF | TGTGCCAGCAGTCCCAGAAATCAGCCCCAGCATTTT
. | . | TRBJ2-1 | TRBV5-1 | CASSLGLASNEQFF | TGCGCCAGCAGCTTGGGCCTAGCCTCCAATGAGCAGTTCTTC
. | . | TRBJ2-1 | TRBV10-3 | CAISVGGAKDNEQFF | TGTGCCATCAGTGTCGGAGGGGCAAAAGACAATGAGCAGTTCTTC
. | . | TRBJ2-1 | TRBV12-5 | CASGLGRDTYNEQFF | TGTGCTAGTGGTTTGGGCCGGGACACCTACAATGAGCAGTTCTTC
few | . | TRBJ2-7 | TRBV11-2 | CASSLDRSNEQYF | TGTGCCAGCAGCTTAGACAGGTCAAACGAGCAGTACTTC
. | TRBD1 | TRBJ1-6 | TRBV10-2 | CASSPTGTGVYYSPLHF | TGCGCCAGCAGCCCGACCGGGACAGGGGTTTATTATTCACCCCTCCACTTT
. | . | TRBJ2-7 | TRBV18 | CASSPDRRGEQYF | TGTGCCAGCTCACCAGACAGGCGAGGCGAGCAGTACTTC
. | TRBD2 | TRBJ2-3 | TRBV5-4 | CASSSLAGGGTDTQYF | TGTGCCAGCAGCTCGCTAGCGGGAGGGGGCACAGATACGCAGTATTTT
. | . | TRBJ1-6 | TRBV5-1 | CASSLDAEDSPLHF | TGCGCCAGCAGCTTGGACGCAGAAGATTCACCCCTCCACTTT
. | TRBD2 | TRBJ2-3 | TRBV11-2 | CASSFLGLLAGADTQYF | TGTGCCAGCAGCTTCCTCGGTTTGCTAGCGGGGGCGGATACGCAGTATTTT
few | TRBD2 | TRBJ2-7 | TRBV7-9 | CASSSGTSGTPYEQYF | TGTGCCAGCAGCTCCGGGACTAGCGGGACCCCCTACGAGCAGTACTTC
. | TRBD1 | TRBJ2-3 | TRBV7-2 | CASSFRQGATDTQYF | TGTGCCAGCAGCTTTAGACAGGGAGCCACAGATACGCAGTATTTT
. | . | TRBJ2-7 | TRBV19 | CASSNIFSSYEQYF | TGTGCCAGTAGCAACATCTTCAGCTCCTACGAGCAGTACTTC
. | . | TRBJ2-1 | TRBV28 | CAKPRTGRGGEQFF | TGTGCCAAACCACGGACAGGGAGGGGGGGTGAGCAGTTCTTC
. | . | TRBJ2-7 | TRBV14 | CASSQDWAAGEQYF | TGTGCCAGCAGCCAAGATTGGGCGGCAGGGGAGCAGTACTTC
. | TRBD1 | TRBJ1-2 | TRBV11-3 | CASSYRQGFSGGYTF | TGTGCCAGCAGCTACCGACAGGGGTTTAGTGGGGGCTACACCTTC
. | TRBD2 | TRBJ2-7 | TRBV7-9 | CASSSLAGGPHEQYF | TGTGCCAGCAGCTCCCTAGCGGGAGGGCCCCACGAGCAGTACTTC
. | . | TRBJ1-1 | TRBV6-2/TRBV6-3 | CASSYSRGANTEAFF | TGTGCCAGCAGTTACTCTCGGGGGGCGAACACTGAAGCTTTCTTT
many | TRBD2 | TRBJ2-2 | TRBV29-1 | CSVVEGLAGTGELFF | TGCAGCGTAGTAGAGGGACTAGCAGGTACCGGGGAGCTGTTTTTT
once | . | TRBJ1-3 | TRBV2 | CASSERRRSGNTIYF | TGTGCCAGCAGTGAACGGCGGCGCTCTGGAAACACCATATATTTT
. | . | TRBJ2-4 | TRBV7-5 | CVSAGRMGVRAKNIQYF | TGTGTCAGCGCGGGAAGAATGGGGGTACGGGCCAAAAACATTCAGTACTTC
. | TRBD2 | TRBJ2-1 | TRBV10-1 | CASSLGDYTYNEQFF | TGCGCCAGCAGTCTGGGGGACTACACGTACAATGAGCAGTTCTTC
few | TRBD1 | TRBJ2-5 | TRBV27 | CASRLQGNQETQYF | TGTGCCAGCAGGCTACAGGGGAATCAAGAGACCCAGTACTTC
few | . | TRBJ1-2 | TRBV7-2 | CASSLGQGTIYGYTF | TGTGCCAGCAGCTTAGGGCAGGGGACAATCTATGGCTACACCTTC
. | . | TRBJ2-7 | TRBV11-2 | CASSSPRSYEQYF | TGTGCCAGCAGCTCCCCACGGTCCTACGAGCAGTACTTC
. | . | TRBJ1-6 | TRBV11-2 | CATSRIGAVGSPLHF | TGTGCCACCAGTCGAATTGGGGCCGTGGGTTCACCCCTCCACTTT
. | TRBD1 | TRBJ1-2 | TRBV2 | CASSPDRGNGYTF | TGTGCCAGCAGCCCGGACAGGGGGAATGGCTACACCTTC
. | . | TRBJ2-2 | TRBV5-1 | CASSLARGPQNTGELFF | TGCGCCAGCAGCTTGGCTCGCGGGCCCCAAAACACCGGGGAGCTGTTTTTT
. | . | TRBJ2-3 | TRBV5-4 | CASSREASTDTQYF | TGTGCCAGCTCGAGGGAGGCAAGCACAGATACGCAGTATTTT
few | TRBD2 | TRBJ2-1 | TRBV5-4 | CASSTTSGSYNEQFF | TGTGCCAGCAGCACCACTAGCGGGAGCTACAATGAGCAGTTCTTC
. | . | TRBJ2-1 | TRBV5-1 | CASSHDMQGYNEQFF | TGCGCCAGCAGCCATGATATGCAGGGGTACAATGAGCAGTTCTTC
. | TRBD2 | TRBJ2-7 | TRBV7-8 | CASSLGQASGSSYEQYF | TGTGCCAGCAGCTTAGGGCAAGCTAGCGGGAGCTCCTACGAGCAGTACTTC
. | . | TRBJ1-2 | TRBV4-1 | CASSQEAQNYYGYTF | TGCGCCAGCAGCCAAGAGGCACAGAACTACTATGGCTACACCTTC
. | . | TRBJ2-1 | TRBV9 | CASSERGLRNEQFF | TGTGCCAGCAGCGAAAGGGGACTCCGCAATGAGCAGTTCTTC
few | TRBD1 | TRBJ2-2 | TRBV5-1 | CASSLRDRGHGELFF | TGCGCCAGCAGCTTGAGGGACAGGGGTCACGGGGAGCTGTTTTTT
. | . | TRBJ1-5 | TRBV7-9 | CASSLLEYTAGLKPQHF | TGTGCCAGCAGCTTATTGGAGTATACAGCGGGGCTCAAGCCCCAGCATTTT
few | . | TRBJ1-4 | TRBV30 | CAWRPGSENEKLFF | TGTGCCTGGAGGCCAGGGTCTGAGAATGAAAAACTGTTTTTT
. | . | TRBJ1-2 | TRBV9 | CASSVEPLGGAYGYTF | TGTGCCAGCAGCGTAGAACCCTTGGGGGGGGCTTACGGCTACACCTTC
. | . | TRBJ2-3 | TRBV12-3/TRBV12-4 | CATRRLTGDTQYF | TGTGCCACCCGCAGGCTAACAGGGGATACGCAGTATTTT